These T cell receptor beta chains were read from a single sample in a study of regulatory T cells in long-lasting Graves disease. One entry per CDR3 protein, called by TCRdb with MiXCR from the multiplex PCR reads. The repertoire has about 430,000 distinct CDR3 sequences, roughly 15% of them found once; the top ten carry roughly 7.7%. These sequences were also reported in another study, on T cells in Graves' hyperthyroidism and ophthalmopathy.

This sample comprised peripheral blood mononuclear cells (PBMCs), obtained at new diagnosis, from a patient treated with antithyroid drugs. The receptor set was obtained from a middle-aged woman with Graves disease. Both conserved end residues are part of each CDR3. A D gene is named only where the DNA matches it firmly. Clone size, where shown, is once, few, many, or a class for clones that have expanded.

v_gene	abundance	len	d_gene	j_gene	CDR3nt	CDR3aa
TRBV10-1	-	16	-	TRBJ2-1	TGCGCCAGCAGGGAGGACCCCAATTACTCCTACAATGAGCAGTTCTTC	CASREDPNYSYNEQFF
TRBV9	-	14	TRBD2	TRBJ2-7	TGTGCCAGCAGCGTTGGGGGGGACTCCTACGAGCAGTACTTC	CASSVGGDSYEQYF
TRBV19	-	16	-	TRBJ2-7	TGTGCCAGTAGTGTGATCCGAGATGGGGGGCCCTACGAGCAGTACTTC	CASSVIRDGGPYEQYF
TRBV19	many	15	-	TRBJ2-1	TGTGCCAGTAGAGCCTTGCGCCTAACATACAATGAGCAGTTCTTC	CASRALRLTYNEQFF
TRBV19	many	13	-	TRBJ2-3	TGTGCCAGCGCCGGCGGAGTCACAGATACGCAGTATTTT	CASAGGVTDTQYF
TRBV12-3/TRBV12-4	many	14	-	TRBJ1-2	TGTGCCAGCAGTCCCGCCGGTGCCCCCTATGGCTACACCTTC	CASSPAGAPYGYTF
TRBV7-2	many	16	TRBD1	TRBJ2-5	TGTGCCAGCAGCTTAGCTGGGGACAGTTACCAAGAGACCCAGTACTTC	CASSLAGDSYQETQYF
TRBV27	few	15	-	TRBJ2-1	TGTGCCAGCAGTTTATTGCGGGAAGGCTACAATGAGCAGTTCTTC	CASSLLREGYNEQFF
TRBV12-5	many	19	TRBD1	TRBJ2-1	TGTGCTAGTGGTTTGGTACTCTGGGGGGAGGGACAGGGCGTCGATGAGCAGTTCTTC	CASGLVLWGEGQGVDEQFF
TRBV20-1	-	14	-	TRBJ2-2	TGCAGTGCGAGTGCGACAGGGAACACCGGGGAGCTGTTTTTT	CSASATGNTGELFF
TRBV20-1	many	12	-	TRBJ2-5	TGCAGTGCCCTTGGAGACGAAGAGACCCAGTACTTC	CSALGDEETQYF
TRBV10-2	-	13	-	TRBJ2-5	TGCGCCAGCAGGGGGGCTAGCGCCGAGACCCAGTACTTC	CASRGASAETQYF
TRBV3-1	many	11	-	TRBJ2-5	TGTGCCAGCAGCCAAGAAGAATCCCAGTACTTC	CASSQEESQYF
TRBV7-2	many	16	-	TRBJ1-1	TGTGCCAGCAGCTTATTTGCGGGCAGGGAGAACACTGAAGCTTTCTTT	CASSLFAGRENTEAFF
TRBV27	few	15	-	TRBJ2-7	TGTGCCAGCAGGCCCTTTGAGGGGGGTGAATACGAGCAGTACTTC	CASRPFEGGEYEQYF
TRBV2	many	16	TRBD2	TRBJ2-1	TGTGCCAGCAGACCCGCCCTAGCGGGAGGTAGTAATGAGCAGTTCTTC	CASRPALAGGSNEQFF
TRBV30	many	12	-	TRBJ2-1	TGTGCCTGGAGTGTACGGGACAATGAGCAGTTCTTC	CAWSVRDNEQFF
TRBV20-1	few	13	TRBD1	TRBJ1-1	TGCAGTGCCAGGGGGTTGGGGAACACTGAAGCTTTCTTT	CSARGLGNTEAFF
TRBV10-3	many	13	TRBD2	TRBJ2-1	TGTGCCATCAAAGAGCGGGACTACAATGAGCAGTTCTTC	CAIKERDYNEQFF
TRBV27	many	18	TRBD1	TRBJ2-7	TGTGCCAGCAGAAGAACTGCCCGGGACAGGGCCCTAGGGGACGAGCAGTACTTC	CASRRTARDRALGDEQYF
TRBV10-2	few	15	TRBD2	TRBJ2-5	TGCGCCAGCACTGAGCTAGCGGGAGTTCAAGAGACCCAGTACTTC	CASTELAGVQETQYF
TRBV7-3	many	17	TRBD1	TRBJ2-7	TGTGCCAGCAGCTCCCACCTGGACAGGGCAAATAGCTACGAGCAGTACTTC	CASSSHLDRANSYEQYF
TRBV12-3/TRBV12-4	many	15	-	TRBJ2-1	TGTGCCAGCAGTTTACTTAGCGACGAATACAATGAGCAGTTCTTC	CASSLLSDEYNEQFF
TRBV3-1	many	15	-	TRBJ1-5	TGTGCCAGCAGCCAATCAGCAGGGGCCTTCCAGCCCCAGCATTTT	CASSQSAGAFQPQHF
TRBV3-1	-	17	-	TRBJ2-1	TGTGCCAGCAGCCAAGAAGGGATGGGGGATAGGGTAAATGAGCAGTTCTTC	CASSQEGMGDRVNEQFF
TRBV12-3/TRBV12-4	many	14	-	TRBJ1-5	TGTGCCAGCAGCCTGGGGGGGAACAATCAGCCCCAGCATTTT	CASSLGGNNQPQHF
TRBV30	-	15	-	TRBJ2-2	TGTGCCTGGACGCCCGACTATCTCCTTACCGGGGAGCTGTTTTTT	CAWTPDYLLTGELFF
TRBV7-9	many	14	TRBD1	TRBJ1-1	TGTGCCAGCATGCAAGCCGGGACAGACACTGAAGCTTTCTTT	CASMQAGTDTEAFF
TRBV6-1	-	17	TRBD1	TRBJ2-7	TGTGCCAGCTCAGTATCCCCACCGGGACAGGGTACCTACGAGCAGTACTTC	CASSVSPPGQGTYEQYF
TRBV11-2	many	17	-	TRBJ2-1	TGTGCCAGCAGCTTAGAAGTGGGGGCGGATACCTACAATGAGCAGTTCTTC	CASSLEVGADTYNEQFF
TRBV15	many	13	-	TRBJ2-5	TGTGCCACCAGCAGAGGAGGGAAAGAGACCCAGTACTTC	CATSRGGKETQYF
TRBV13	-	18	-	TRBJ1-2	TGTGCCAGCAGCTTGGGACGTATTGCGACAGGCTTTAACTATGGCTACACCTTC	CASSLGRIATGFNYGYTF